The 2 T cell receptor beta chains below all came from one sample that was sequenced in a study of immune characterization of retroperitoneal liposarcoma. TCRdb fed the PCR reads into MiXCR, producing one record per CDR3 protein. The sample shows 9,500 to 11,000 distinct CDR3 sequences, around 28% of them seen only once. Sequences were obtained from tumor tissue. These receptors were collected from a male donor with retroperitoneal liposarcoma.

The rearrangement links TRBV11-2 to TRBJ2-5; TRBD1 might be the D (6 bases). The J call is in doubt because the DNA end fits TRBJ2-7 better. The CDR3 is 15 amino acids. Germline lookup yields CDR1 SGHAT and CDR2 FQNNGV. The CDR3 nucleotides read TGTGCCAGCAGCCACGCCGGGACACTAAACTACGAGCAGTACTTC. It specifies CASSHAGTLNYEQYF.

This clonotype turned up a few times. This chain links TRBV11-2 with TRBJ2-1; no clear D. The CDR3 runs 12 residues. V lost 5 bases and J lost 13, with 15 bases in between. Germline CDR1 is SGHAT and CDR2 is FQNNGV. As DNA, the CDR3 is TGTGCCAGCAGCCGGTGGGAAGAGACCCAGTTCTTC. Protein sequence: CASSRWEETQFF.